What follows is one T cell receptor (beta chain) and its context. Antigen specificity is unknown. The source of the sample is a study of cytomegalovirus exposure and HLA in healthy donors. Whole-study results and caveats: Generally TCR sequences proved uncommon, though certain public TCRs appeared in numerous donors. An assumption of roughly uniform sequencing depth across donors underlay the presence/absence analyses. Researchers reported from a later analysis that most CMV-associated TCR beta chains appeared HLA-restricted. A later analysis showed HLA-associated TCR beta chains outstripping equally common others in clonal expansion.

The PCR ran on 60 Vbeta and 13 Jbeta primers. Sequenced by immunoSEQ multiplex PCR; TCRdb stores in-frame clones only, minus some. The data contain approximately 80,000 clones, roughly 73% of them singletons. The sequence derives from a male donor in good health and CMV-seropositive. Sequences were obtained from PBMCs.

In nucleotides, the CDR3 is TGCAGCGTAAATTTAGACATTCAGTACTTC. Encoded protein: CSVNLDIQYF. V gene TRBV29-1 combines with J gene TRBJ2-4; D remains unclear. The ends were cut back, 6 bases at V and 8 bases at J, with 8 bases in the middle. Looked up from germline, CDR1 is SQVTM and CDR2 is ANQGSEA. The CDR3 runs to 10 residues.